This T cell receptor (beta chain) was captured by sequencing in a study of blood T cell repertoires in COVID-19. The table lists this clone with a count of one. The CDR3 loop spans 16 amino acids. Trimming stripped 5 bases from V and 1 base from J, with 17 bases between. Germline CDR1 SGHTA, CDR2 FQGNSA. Produced via immunoSEQ multiplex PCR; TCRdb's table is partial and in-frame only. Seen here are roughly 400,000 clones, around 87% observed once, and the top ten hold about 2.3%. The chain joins TRBV7-2 to TRBJ2-5, with D possibly being TRBD1 (6 bases). The clonotype was recovered from a woman aged 60-75 years with COVID-19, enrolled during active disease. Sequencing input: peripheral blood. CDR3 sequence: CASSATPRTAQETQYF. CDR3 coding DNA: TGTGCCAGCAGCGCGACACCCAGGACAGCCCAAGAGACCCAGTACTTC.